What follows are 2 T cell receptor beta chains derived from one specimen sequenced in a study of PD-1 blockade in classical Hodgkin lymphoma. Clones were sequenced by immunoSEQ multiplex PCR, and TCRdb holds only the in-frame ones, with some missing. This sample has 40,000 to 65,000 clones; roughly 86% occur once, and the top ten carry 6.5% to 8%. As for time point: cycle 4 day 1 (C4D1), after 5 to 7 weeks of nivolumab. Every patient had relapsed following autologous stem cell transplantation, and cohorts differed in brentuximab vedotin exposure. Sequences were derived from peripheral blood mononuclear cells (PBMCs), sampled before the fourth cycle of nivolumab. The source is a human donor with classical Hodgkin lymphoma.

V is TRBV21-1 and J is TRBJ2-7; the table calls TRBD1, which could not be checked here. TRBV21-1 is an annotated pseudogene. The CDR3 covers 13 residues. CDR3 DNA sequence: TGTGCCAGCAGCAAAACGGACAGATACGAGCAGTACTTC. Its translation is CASSKTDRYEQYF.

V gene TRBV6-6 combines with J gene TRBJ2-5; maybe TRBD1 (5 bases). The CDR3 spans 15 residues. Germline V gene sequence: CDR1 MNHNY, CDR2 SVGAGI (reference sequence). Trimming stripped 2 bases from V and 5 bases from J, with 15 bases between. This chain's CDR3 is CASSYGALSPETQYF. Here the CDR3 DNA reads TGTGCCAGCAGTTACGGGGCACTGTCCCCGGAGACCCAGTACTTC.